These T cell receptor beta chains were read from a single sample in a study of Ad26.COV2.S vaccination and SARS-CoV-2 variants. The repertoire was sequenced with immunoSEQ multiplex PCR; TCRdb's copy has only in-frame clones and lacks some. Of roughly 700,000 clones detected, about 90% appear once; the ten largest clones hold over 1.3%. The sequences come from peripheral blood, collected in a trial of Ad26.COV2.S vaccine versus placebo. These receptors were taken from a person between 18 and 65 years old who received the Ad26.COV2.S COVID-19 vaccine or a placebo. The CDR3 runs from the conserved cysteine through the conserved F or W. D genes are given only for firm matches. The size field is filled for only some rows; it gives once, few, many or a size class.

TGCGCCAGCAGCCCGGGACAGAATAAGAGAACCCAGTACTTC,CASSPGQNKRTQYF,TRBV5-1,NA,TRBJ2-5,TRBD1
TGTGCCAGCAGCTTAGACAGGGGCGCCTACAATGAGCAGTTCTTC,CASSLDRGAYNEQFF,TRBV7-2,NA,TRBJ2-1,TRBD1
TGTGCCAGCAGTTACTCGACGGGGGCGCATTATGGCTACACCTTC,CASSYSTGAHYGYTF,TRBV6-5,NA,TRBJ1-2,NA
TGTGCCAGCAGGGCCGTAGCGGGGGGCACCGGGGAGCTGTTTTTT,CASRAVAGGTGELFF,TRBV7-2,NA,TRBJ2-2,TRBD2
TGTGCCAGCAGTTCTATCGGGTGGAAGACCCAGTACTTC,CASSSIGWKTQYF,TRBV6-5,NA,TRBJ2-5,NA
TGTGCCAGCAGCCAAGAGGCTCGGAGGGCCCATACGCAGTATTTT,CASSQEARRAHTQYF,TRBV14,NA,TRBJ2-3,NA
TGTGCCAGCAGCTTGGGCCGGTCTTCCTACGAGCAGTACTTC,CASSLGRSSYEQYF,TRBV5-5,NA,TRBJ2-7,NA
TGTGCCAGCAGCCCACGGACTAGCGGGATATGGGAGCAGTTCTTC,CASSPRTSGIWEQFF,TRBV21-1,NA,TRBJ2-1,NA
TGTGCCAGTAGTGCGTACGCCGGGGAGCTGTTTTTT,CASSAYAGELFF,TRBV19,once,TRBJ2-2,NA
TGTGCCAGCAGTTCCTACAGGGGTATCAATGAGCAGTTCTTC,CASSSYRGINEQFF,TRBV27,NA,TRBJ2-1,TRBD1
TGTGCCAGCAGCGGTCCCCCGGGACGATACGCCACAGATACGCAGTATTTT,CASSGPPGRYATDTQYF,TRBV7-8,NA,TRBJ2-3,NA
TGTGCCAGCAGCTTAGGGACTAGCGGGGGTAGGCAGTATTTT,CASSLGTSGGRQYF,TRBV7-8,NA,TRBJ2-3,TRBD2
TGTGCCAGCAGTTACTCAGGGATAGATGAAAAACTGTTTTTT,CASSYSGIDEKLFF,TRBV6-6,NA,TRBJ1-4,NA
TGTGCCAGCAGCTTGCAGCGGGGGTTAGGTACCATATATTTT,CASSLQRGLGTIYF,TRBV7-2,few,TRBJ1-3,NA
TGCAGTGCTGCCAATTCCTACGAGCAGTACTTC,CSAANSYEQYF,TRBV20-1,NA,TRBJ2-7,NA
TGTGCCAGCAGCGTAGCGTGGCAGGGGGGAGACTATGGCTACACCTTC,CASSVAWQGGDYGYTF,TRBV9,NA,TRBJ1-2,TRBD1
TGTGCCAGCAGTTTATCGATGGGGGTCGAGAATTCACCCCTCCACTTT,CASSLSMGVENSPLHF,TRBV27,NA,TRBJ1-6,NA
TGTGCCAGCAGCCCGGGACTAGGGAGGATTGAGCAGTTCTTC,CASSPGLGRIEQFF,TRBV6-5,NA,TRBJ2-1,TRBD2
TGCGCCAGCAGTGAGTCGTATGGGAGTAGCGGTTACGGCTCCTACAATGAGCAGTTCTTC,CASSESYGSSGYGSYNEQFF,TRBV10-2,NA,TRBJ2-1,NA
TGTGCCAGCAGGGAGCGGGGGGGCCTGAATGGGGCCAACGTCCTGACTTTC,CASRERGGLNGANVLTF,TRBV27,NA,TRBJ2-6,TRBD2
TGTGCCAGCAGTGAATGGACAGGGACTGAAGCTTTCTTT,CASSEWTGTEAFF,TRBV6-1,once,TRBJ1-1,TRBD1
TGTGCCAGCAGCTTGGAGGCGCCGAACTTCACGGCCCTCCACTTT,CASSLEAPNFTALHF,TRBV5-5,NA,TRBJ1-6,NA
TGTGCCAGCAGCCTGACAGGAAATCAGCCCCAGCATTTT,CASSLTGNQPQHF,TRBV3-1/TRBV3-2,NA,TRBJ1-5,NA
TGTGCCAGCAGCCCGCAGGGGGCGGGAGGCGCACGCCAGTACTTC,CASSPQGAGGARQYF,TRBV14,NA,TRBJ2-7,NA
TGTGCCAGCTCACCCGGGGGCACGAACACCGGGGAGCTGTTTTTT,CASSPGGTNTGELFF,TRBV18,NA,TRBJ2-2,NA
TGTGCCAGCAGTTTCCAGGGGTTGGGGGAGCAGTACTTC,CASSFQGLGEQYF,TRBV6-5,NA,TRBJ2-7,NA
TGTGCCAGTAGTTCTAGCGTCCGCTCCTACAATGAGCAGTTCTTC,CASSSSVRSYNEQFF,TRBV19,NA,TRBJ2-1,NA
TGTGCCACCAGTGTGGGAGGCGTCAACACCGGGGAGCTGTTTTTT,CATSVGGVNTGELFF,TRBV24-1,once,TRBJ2-2,NA
TGTGCCAGCAGTGTGGGGGGAAGGTATGGCTACACCTTC,CASSVGGRYGYTF,TRBV12-3/TRBV12-4,NA,TRBJ1-2,NA
TGTGCCAGCAGCTTGAGGCCCAGCTTCACTGAAGCTTTCTTT,CASSLRPSFTEAFF,TRBV5-8,NA,TRBJ1-1,NA
TGCGCCAGCAGCTTGGGGGACAGGGATTCTGGAAACACCATATATTTT,CASSLGDRDSGNTIYF,TRBV5-1,once,TRBJ1-3,TRBD1
TGCAGTGCTAGTGGACGGACTAGCGGCAACACAGATACGCAGTATTTT,CSASGRTSGNTDTQYF,TRBV20-1,NA,TRBJ2-3,TRBD2
TGTGCCAGCAGCCCCGTACAGGGGATAGGGTCCACTGAAGCTTTCTTT,CASSPVQGIGSTEAFF,TRBV4-2,NA,TRBJ1-1,TRBD1
TGTGCCACCAGCAGAGACTATATCGGCCAGCCCCAGCATTTT,CATSRDYIGQPQHF,TRBV15,NA,TRBJ1-5,NA
TGTGCCAGCAGCGTAGTAGCGGGAGTAGGAGAGCAGTACTTC,CASSVVAGVGEQYF,TRBV9,once,TRBJ2-7,TRBD2
TGTGCCAGCAGGCGGGAGATTGGAAACACCATATATTTT,CASRREIGNTIYF,TRBV6-5,NA,TRBJ1-3,NA
TGCGCCAGCAGCGTGACAGCTAACTATGGCTACACCTTC,CASSVTANYGYTF,TRBV10-2,NA,TRBJ1-2,NA
TGCAGTGCTGTTAACACCGGGGAGCTGTTTTTT,CSAVNTGELFF,TRBV20-1,few,TRBJ2-2,NA
TGTGCCTGGAGTGTAAAGGGTGGTCGGGGTCAGCCCCAGCATTTT,CAWSVKGGRGQPQHF,TRBV30,NA,TRBJ1-5,NA
TGTGCCAGCAGTTACCCGGGGGGGAGGGAGTACTTC,CASSYPGGREYF,TRBV6-5,NA,TRBJ2-5,TRBD2
TGTGCCAGCAGTGACGAGCAGGGGTTTAGTAACTATGGCTACACCTTC,CASSDEQGFSNYGYTF,TRBV2,NA,TRBJ1-2,NA
TGTGCCAGCTCAACTGGACAGGGTGGGGGGAATGAGCAGTTCTTC,CASSTGQGGGNEQFF,TRBV18,once,TRBJ2-1,TRBD1
TGTGCCAGCAGTTACTCGATAACAGGGGGCGCCTACGAGCAGTACTTC,CASSYSITGGAYEQYF,TRBV6-5,NA,TRBJ2-7,TRBD1
TGCAGTGCTAGTCCGGGGACACTCCCTGGAAACACCATATATTTT,CSASPGTLPGNTIYF,TRBV20-1,NA,TRBJ1-3,NA
TGTGCCAGCAGCTGGGGGGGGACTAGCGGAACCTACGAGCAGTACTTC,CASSWGGTSGTYEQYF,TRBV7-2,NA,TRBJ2-7,TRBD2